Each of the 5 T cell receptor beta chains below was sequenced from the same sample in a study of T-cell memory formation after mild COVID-19. TCRdb recomputed calls from the 5' RACE reads with MiXCR, one row per CDR3 protein. The table has 40,000 to 60,000 distinct CDR3 sequences, less than 15% seen once. Input material: PBMCs or a T cell subset sorted from them (not recorded which). These receptors all stem from a man younger than 35 who had mild COVID-19 (a few samples of this study predate the infection). Cell type and time point are not known.

This chain joins TRBV25-1 and TRBJ1-3; D is uncertain. The V end was cut by 2 bases, the J end by 0 bases, with 14 bases between. This CDR3 is built from 17 residues. Germline V CDR1 and CDR2: MGHDK, SYGVNS. CDR3 amino acids: CASSEPPELTSGNTIYF. CDR3 nucleotide sequence: TGTGCCAGCAGTGAACCCCCGGAGCTTACCTCTGGAAACACCATATATTTT.

This chain joins TRBV5-4 and TRBJ1-3, with unresolved D. This CDR3 spans 17 amino acids. The germline CDR1 and CDR2 sequences are SGHNT and YYREEE (reference sequence). With 0 bases removed from V and 7 bases from J, the gap between germline ends came to 20 bases. The CDR3 DNA reads TGTGCCAGCAGCTTGGCCCCTGCGGGAGGTGGAAGGAACACCATATATTTT. It specifies CASSLAPAGGGRNTIYF.

This clonotype was observed a handful of times. The chain employs TRBV12-3 or TRBV12-4 and TRBJ2-1; tentative D call: TRBD1 (6 bases). This CDR3 has 14 amino acids. V was trimmed by 1 base and J by 10 bases, leaving 14 bases between them. This CDR3 reads CASSLGQERYEQFF. CDR3 nucleotides: TGTGCCAGCAGTTTAGGACAGGAGCGATACGAGCAGTTCTTC.

This clonotype was picked up many times. The chain has TRBV2 and TRBJ2-1; TRBD1 might be the D (6 bases). Per the germline V gene, CDR1 is SNHLY and CDR2 is FYNNEI. V dropped 6 bases and J dropped 7 bases, with 13 bases sitting between them. The CDR3 has 13 amino acids. The chain's CDR3 is CASSRGLGNEQFF. The CDR3 bases are TGTGCCAGCAGCAGGGGATTGGGGAATGAGCAGTTCTTC.

This clonotype was picked up a small number of times. The rearrangement uses TRBV6-5 and TRBJ1-5, with 8 bases fitting TRBD1. This CDR3 region has 15 residues. V lost 4 bases and J lost 1; bases outside the gene matches: 3. Germline V gene data show CDR1 as MNHEY and CDR2 as SVGAGI. The CDR3 spells CASSWTGSSNQPQHF. The CDR3 bases are TGTGCCAGCAGTTGGACAGGGTCAAGCAATCAGCCCCAGCATTTT.